This TCR beta chain was sequenced for a study of shared clonotypes between healthy human individuals. Study information: Plates per donor: three CD4 naive, three CD4 memory, two CD8 naive, one CD8 memory. Findings and caveats of the study: Exclusively blood specimens were collected; tissue repertoires likely differ.

Points on this clone: Antigen: not known.

CDR3 size: 15 residues. Looked up from germline, CDR1 is MNHEY and CDR2 is SVGAGI. Losses at the gene ends were 0 bases for V and 9 bases for J; bases not matched to a gene: 3. Donors, healthy HIV-negative adults, lacked recent acute infections or vaccinations. About 30,000 T cell genomes, or approximately 190 ng DNA, went into the sorted-subset replicate PCRs. TCRdb's copy holds only in-frame clones and misses some; the assay was immunoSEQ multiplex PCR. Here the sample spans about 710,000 clones, around four fifths being singletons. This TCR derives from a woman in her 30s in good health. The chain has TRBV6-5 and TRBJ2-5; TRBD2 matches 14 bases. Sequencing used memory CD4+ T cells sorted from blood. As for subset: CD45RA-negative fraction. The CDR3 loop reads CASSYSTSGREAQYF. CDR3 coding DNA: TGTGCCAGCAGTTACTCGACTAGCGGGAGGGAGGCCCAGTACTTC.